The 10 T cell receptor beta chains reported below all come from one sample, sequenced in a study of shared clonotypes between healthy human individuals. Assay: immunoSEQ multiplex PCR; the TCRdb copy retains only in-frame clones and omits some. The sample records some 2,000,000 clones, roughly 96% being singletons. Sequencing input: naive CD4+ T cells sorted from blood. The subset is: CD45RA+ positively selected. The receptor set was obtained from a man between 18 and 29 years old in good health.

This clone was counted only a few times. The J gene is TRBJ1-6, the V gene TRBV7-2; D unresolved. Trimming took off 1 base at V and 10 bases at J, with 5 bases between the two ends. This CDR3 spans 12 amino acids. Germline loops: CDR1 SGHTA, CDR2 FQGNSA. In DNA, the CDR3 is TGTGCCAGCAGCTTAGTCCCCTCACCCCTCCACTTT. As protein: CASSLVPSPLHF.

J is TRBJ2-2 and V is TRBV2; D remains ambiguous. V lost 8 bases and J 4 bases, leaving 14 bases between the germline ends. The germline V gene has CDR1 SNHLY and CDR2 FYNNEI. The CDR3 contains 14 residues. The CDR3 DNA is TGTGCCAGCGACAACACCCGAGGCACCGGGGAGCTGTTTTTT. Translated, it gives CASDNTRGTGELFF.

The V and J genes are TRBV4-1 and TRBJ1-4, with D unresolved. CDR1 MGHRA and CDR2 YSYEKL come from the germline V gene. Trimming left V 5 bases short and J 4 bases short, with 8 bases between. The CDR3 covers 13 residues. The CDR3 sequence: CASSEQFNEKLFF. For the CDR3, the DNA is TGCGCCAGCAGCGAACAGTTTAATGAAAAACTGTTTTTT.

With respect to this clone: This same CDR3 is encoded by further DNA sequences in the sample. The genes are TRBV2 and TRBJ2-2; D remains ambiguous. The CDR3 covers 14 residues. V was clipped by 2 bases and J by 1 base, with 5 bases between them. CDR1 and CDR2 from the germline V gene are SNHLY and FYNNEI. The CDR3 coding sequence is TGTGCCAGCAGTGAAATACGGAACACCGGGGAGCTGTTTTTT. As protein: CASSEIRNTGELFF.

The chain recombines TRBV28 with TRBJ1-2; D remains unclear. Trimming took 5 bases from V and 2 from J, leaving 9 bases between them. CDR3 length: 13 amino acids. Germline V lookup: CDR1 MDHEN, CDR2 SYDVKM. For the CDR3, the DNA is TGTGCCAGCAGTGAGGACGGCAACTATGGCTACACCTTC. It codes for CASSEDGNYGYTF.

V gene TRBV6-5 combines with J gene TRBJ2-5; 8 positions agree with TRBD2. CDR1 and CDR2 from the germline V gene are MNHEY and SVGAGI. The CDR3 contains 14 residues. Trimming took 5 bases from V and 2 from J; bases not matched to a gene: 4. As DNA, the CDR3 is TGTGCCAGCAGTCGTCCGGGGGGGCAAGAGACCCAGTACTTC. Protein: CASSRPGGQETQYF.

The chain links TRBV7-2 to TRBJ1-1, with 7 bases identical to TRBD1. Trimming removed 5 bases from V and 1 base from J; junction bases left unmatched: 7. The CDR3 spans 15 residues. The V gene's germline CDR1 is SGHTA and CDR2 FQGNSA. Here the CDR3 DNA reads TGTGCCAGCAGCCGGGCCCGGACAGGGAACACTGAAGCTTTCTTT. It encodes CASSRARTGNTEAFF.

This clone was found once. The chain has TRBV2 and TRBJ2-7, with D unresolved. Looked up from germline, CDR1 is SNHLY and CDR2 is FYNNEI. V was shortened by 7 bases and J by 0 bases, with 13 bases between the two germline ends. The length of the CDR3 is 14 residues. The CDR3 nucleotides are TGTGCCAGCATAGAAACGCGGTTCTCCTACGAGCAGTACTTC. It is translated as CASIETRFSYEQYF.

With regard to this clone: This CDR3 is also generated by other DNA sequences in the sample. The rearrangement uses TRBV18 and TRBJ1-1; D gene unclear. CDR1 and CDR2 (germline): KGHSH, LQKENI. V lost 1 base and J 0 bases, leaving 6 bases between the germline ends. This CDR3 is built from 14 residues. This CDR3 reads CASSPLSLNTEAFF. CDR3 DNA: TGTGCCAGCTCACCACTCTCCCTGAACACTGAAGCTTTCTTT.

This chain links TRBV5-4 with TRBJ2-7; D is unresolved. V dropped 1 base and J dropped 0 bases, with 11 bases sitting between them. Per germline, CDR1 SGHNT and CDR2 YYREEE (reference sequence). The CDR3 runs 15 residues. In nucleotides, the CDR3 is TGTGCCAGCAGCTTGCCCGGGCCGAGCTCCTACGAGCAGTACTTC. It encodes CASSLPGPSSYEQYF.